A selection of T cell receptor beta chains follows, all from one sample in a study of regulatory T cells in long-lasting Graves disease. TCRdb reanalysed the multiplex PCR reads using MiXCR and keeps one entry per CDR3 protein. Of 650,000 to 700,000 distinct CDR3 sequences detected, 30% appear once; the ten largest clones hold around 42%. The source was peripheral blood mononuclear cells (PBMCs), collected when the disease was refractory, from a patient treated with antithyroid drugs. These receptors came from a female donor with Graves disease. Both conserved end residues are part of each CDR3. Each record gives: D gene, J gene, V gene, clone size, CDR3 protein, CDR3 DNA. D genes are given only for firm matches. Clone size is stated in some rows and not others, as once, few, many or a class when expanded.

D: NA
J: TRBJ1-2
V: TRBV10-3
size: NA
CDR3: CAISESQGSDYGYTF
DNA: TGTGCCATCAGTGAGTCACAGGGTAGTGACTATGGCTACACCTTC

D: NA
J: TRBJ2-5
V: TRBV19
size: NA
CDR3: CASSIDPGKVETQYF
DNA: TGTGCCAGTAGTATAGATCCGGGGAAGGTAGAGACCCAGTACTTC

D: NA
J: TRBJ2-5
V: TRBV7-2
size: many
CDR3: CASQSFGRGQETQYF
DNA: TGTGCCAGCCAAAGCTTCGGCAGGGGCCAAGAGACCCAGTACTTC

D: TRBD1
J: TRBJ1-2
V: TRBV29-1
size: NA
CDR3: CSVHRGDYGYTF
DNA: TGCAGCGTCCACAGGGGAGACTATGGCTACACCTTC

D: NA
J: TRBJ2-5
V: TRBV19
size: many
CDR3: CASNTGRGSETQYF
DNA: TGTGCCAGTAATACCGGCAGGGGATCGGAGACCCAGTACTTC

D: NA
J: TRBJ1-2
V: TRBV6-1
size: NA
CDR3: CATRDINNYGYTF
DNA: TGTGCCACCCGGGACATCAATAACTATGGCTACACCTTC

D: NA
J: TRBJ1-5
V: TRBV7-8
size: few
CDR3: CASSLGQRDNQPQHF
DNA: TGTGCCAGCAGCTTAGGGCAGAGAGACAATCAGCCCCAGCATTTT

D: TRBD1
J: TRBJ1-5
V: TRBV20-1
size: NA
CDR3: CSARDYRGSVQPQHF
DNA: TGCAGTGCTAGAGATTACAGGGGCTCGGTTCAGCCCCAGCATTTT

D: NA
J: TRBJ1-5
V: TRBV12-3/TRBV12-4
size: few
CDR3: CASTQTVDQPQHF
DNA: TGTGCCAGCACCCAGACAGTAGATCAGCCCCAGCATTTT

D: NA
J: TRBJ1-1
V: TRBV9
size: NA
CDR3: CASSVGVPNTEAFF
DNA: TGTGCCAGCAGCGTAGGAGTCCCGAACACTGAAGCTTTCTTT

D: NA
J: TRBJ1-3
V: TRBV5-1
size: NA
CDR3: CASSLEGTLSGNTIYF
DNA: TGCGCCAGCAGCTTGGAAGGCACCCTCTCTGGAAACACCATATATTTT

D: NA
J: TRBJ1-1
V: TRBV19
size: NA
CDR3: CATRDGREAFF
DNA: TGTGCCACAAGGGACGGACGTGAAGCTTTCTTT

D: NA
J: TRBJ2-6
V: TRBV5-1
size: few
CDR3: CASSLEARSGANVLTF
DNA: TGCGCCAGCAGCTTGGAGGCCCGCTCTGGGGCCAACGTCCTGACTTTC

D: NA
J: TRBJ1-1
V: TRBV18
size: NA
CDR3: CASSPDNGGTEAFF
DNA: TGTGCCAGCTCACCGGACAACGGGGGCACTGAAGCTTTCTTT

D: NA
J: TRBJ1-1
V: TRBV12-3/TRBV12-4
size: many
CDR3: CASSLAGTKGAEAFF
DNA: TGTGCCAGCAGTTTAGCCGGCACAAAGGGCGCTGAAGCTTTCTTT

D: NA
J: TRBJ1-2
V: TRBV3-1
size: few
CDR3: CASSKNQQGNYGYTF
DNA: TGTGCCAGCAGCAAAAACCAACAGGGCAACTATGGCTACACCTTC

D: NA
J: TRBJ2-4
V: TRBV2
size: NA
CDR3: CASREKQERRGDIQYF
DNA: TGTGCCAGCAGGGAAAAACAGGAACGAAGAGGGGACATTCAGTACTTC

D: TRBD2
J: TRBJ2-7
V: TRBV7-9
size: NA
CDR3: CASSSGRRETADSYEQYF
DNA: TGTGCCAGCAGCTCCGGAAGGCGGGAGACCGCTGACTCCTACGAGCAGTACTTC

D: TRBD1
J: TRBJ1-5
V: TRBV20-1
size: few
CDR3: CSARDPKTGGINQPQHF
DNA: TGCAGTGCTAGAGACCCCAAAACAGGGGGAATCAATCAGCCCCAGCATTTT

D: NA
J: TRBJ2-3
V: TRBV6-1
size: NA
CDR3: CASSEERGGRTQYF
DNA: TGTGCCAGCAGTGAGGAAAGGGGTGGGCGTACGCAGTATTTT

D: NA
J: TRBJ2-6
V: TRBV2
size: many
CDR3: CASKNDRFGANVLTF
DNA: TGTGCCAGCAAGAACGACAGGTTCGGGGCCAACGTCCTGACTTTC

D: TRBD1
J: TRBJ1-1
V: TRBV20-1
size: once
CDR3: CSASTGDGNTEAFF
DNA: TGCAGTGCTTCGACAGGGGATGGGAACACTGAAGCTTTCTTT

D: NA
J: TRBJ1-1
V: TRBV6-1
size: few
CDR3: CASSATADTEAFF
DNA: TGTGCCAGCAGCGCTACCGCAGACACTGAAGCTTTCTTT

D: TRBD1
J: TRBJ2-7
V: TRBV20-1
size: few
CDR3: CSAIAGTGSGEQYF
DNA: TGCAGTGCCATAGCCGGGACAGGGAGTGGCGAGCAGTACTTC

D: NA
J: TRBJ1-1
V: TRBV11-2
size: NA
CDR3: CASSHEDWFKGEAFF
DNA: TGTGCCAGCAGCCATGAGGATTGGTTTAAGGGTGAAGCTTTCTTT

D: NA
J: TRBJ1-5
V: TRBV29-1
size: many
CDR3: CSVVEGNQPQHF
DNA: TGCAGTGTGGTGGAAGGCAATCAGCCCCAGCATTTT

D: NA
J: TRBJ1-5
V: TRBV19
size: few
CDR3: CASSLYTNQPQHF
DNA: TGTGCCAGTAGTCTTTACACCAATCAGCCCCAGCATTTT

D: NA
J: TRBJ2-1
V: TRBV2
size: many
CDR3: CASSYTVEQFF
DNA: TGTGCCAGCAGCTACACAGTTGAGCAGTTCTTC

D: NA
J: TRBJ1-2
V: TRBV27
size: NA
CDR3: CASRPSGRFLSSYTF
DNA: TGTGCCAGCAGACCTTCCGGACGGTTCCTGTCGAGCTACACCTTC

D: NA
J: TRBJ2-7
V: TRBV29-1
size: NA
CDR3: CSVEEGPEQYF
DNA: TGCAGCGTTGAAGAGGGGCCCGAGCAGTACTTC

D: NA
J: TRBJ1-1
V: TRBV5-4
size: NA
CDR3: CASSREGVGMNTEAFF
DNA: TGTGCCAGCAGCCGGGAGGGGGTTGGGATGAACACTGAAGCTTTCTTT

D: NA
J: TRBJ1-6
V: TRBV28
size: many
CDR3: CASTTINRVYSPLHF
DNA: TGTGCCAGCACGACAATAAACAGGGTTTATTCACCCCTCCACTTT

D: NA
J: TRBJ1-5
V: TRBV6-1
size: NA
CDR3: CASSEVLSNQPQHF
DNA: TGTGCCAGCAGTGAAGTTTTAAGCAATCAGCCCCAGCATTTT

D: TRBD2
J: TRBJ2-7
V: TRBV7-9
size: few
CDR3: CASSYLAGYEQYF
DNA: TGTGCCAGCAGCTACTTAGCGGGCTACGAGCAGTACTTC

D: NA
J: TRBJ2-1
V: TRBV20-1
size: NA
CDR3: CSARMAEPYNEQFF
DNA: TGCAGTGCTAGAATGGCGGAACCTTACAATGAGCAGTTCTTC

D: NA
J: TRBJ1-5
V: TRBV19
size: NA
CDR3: CASSIDGVNQPQHF
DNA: TGTGCCAGTAGTATAGATGGCGTCAATCAGCCCCAGCATTTT

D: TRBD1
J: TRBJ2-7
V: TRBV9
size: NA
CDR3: CASSPRDRGRHEQYF
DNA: TGTGCCAGCAGCCCCCGGGACAGGGGGCGTCACGAGCAGTACTTC

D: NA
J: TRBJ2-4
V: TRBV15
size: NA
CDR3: CATSRYGSGLAKNIQYF
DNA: TGTGCCACCAGCAGATACGGTAGCGGACTAGCCAAAAACATTCAGTACTTC

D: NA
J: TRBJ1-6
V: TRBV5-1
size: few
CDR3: CASSLGESGNSPLHF
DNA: TGCGCCAGCAGCTTGGGTGAATCGGGTAATTCACCCCTCCACTTT

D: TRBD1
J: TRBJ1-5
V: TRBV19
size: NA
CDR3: CASSMEGARNQPQHF
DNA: TGTGCCAGTAGTATGGAGGGGGCGCGGAATCAGCCCCAGCATTTT

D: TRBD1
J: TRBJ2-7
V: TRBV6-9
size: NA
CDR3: CASSYSSGTGAYEQYF
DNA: TGTGCCAGCAGTTACTCAAGCGGGACAGGGGCCTACGAGCAGTACTTC

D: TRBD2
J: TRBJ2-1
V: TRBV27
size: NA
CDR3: CASKTSVYNEQFF
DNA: TGTGCCAGCAAGACTAGCGTTTACAATGAGCAGTTCTTC

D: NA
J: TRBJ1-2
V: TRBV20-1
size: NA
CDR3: CSARPSGQVRGYGYTF
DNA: TGCAGTGCTAGACCATCTGGGCAGGTTAGAGGCTATGGCTACACCTTC

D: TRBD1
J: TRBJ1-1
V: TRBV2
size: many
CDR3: CASRKDRGRNTEAFF
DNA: TGTGCCAGCAGGAAGGACAGGGGACGAAACACTGAAGCTTTCTTT

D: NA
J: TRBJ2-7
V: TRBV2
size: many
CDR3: CASRRASGTSSYEQYF
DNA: TGTGCCAGCAGAAGGGCAAGCGGGACAAGCTCCTACGAGCAGTACTTC

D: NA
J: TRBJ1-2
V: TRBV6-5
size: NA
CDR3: CASSSREPYGYTF
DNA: TGTGCCAGCAGTTCCCGGGAGCCCTATGGCTACACCTTC

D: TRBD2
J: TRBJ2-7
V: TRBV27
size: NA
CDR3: CASSRPPGLAGRQNNYEQYF
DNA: TGTGCCAGCAGCCGACCCCCCGGACTAGCGGGACGCCAAAACAACTACGAGCAGTACTTC

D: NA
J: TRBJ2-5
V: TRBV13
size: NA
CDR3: CASSYGGGLETQYF
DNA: TGTGCCAGCAGCTACGGAGGGGGACTGGAGACCCAGTACTTC

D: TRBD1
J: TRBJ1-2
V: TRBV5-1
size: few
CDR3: CASSGGQHYGYTF
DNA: TGCGCCAGCAGCGGGGGACAGCACTATGGCTACACCTTC

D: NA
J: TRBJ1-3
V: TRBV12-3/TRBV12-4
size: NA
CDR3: CASSLAAASLANTIYF
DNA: TGTGCCAGCAGTTTAGCGGCGGCCTCCTTAGCAAACACCATATATTTT

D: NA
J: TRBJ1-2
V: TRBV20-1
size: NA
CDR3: CSARGGDLDYGYTF
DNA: TGCAGTGCTAGGGGGGGGGACCTCGATTATGGCTACACCTTC

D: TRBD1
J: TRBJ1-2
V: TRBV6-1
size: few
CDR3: CASRRERQGGYTF
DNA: TGTGCCAGCAGGCGCGAAAGACAGGGTGGTTACACCTTC

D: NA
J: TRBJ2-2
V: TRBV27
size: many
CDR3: CASSFPSSGELFF
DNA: TGTGCCAGCAGTTTCCCCAGTTCCGGGGAGCTGTTTTTT

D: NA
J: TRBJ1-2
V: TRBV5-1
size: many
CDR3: CASSLQGSANYGYTF
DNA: TGCGCCAGCAGCTTACAGGGATCAGCTAACTATGGCTACACCTTC

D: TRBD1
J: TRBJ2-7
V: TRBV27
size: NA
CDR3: CASSTGTGGDEQYF
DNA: TGTGCCAGCAGTACCGGGACAGGGGGCGACGAGCAGTACTTC

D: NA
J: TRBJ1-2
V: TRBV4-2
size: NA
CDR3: CASSQEQLANYGYTF
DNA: TGTGCCAGCAGCCAAGAGCAGTTAGCTAATTATGGCTACACCTTC

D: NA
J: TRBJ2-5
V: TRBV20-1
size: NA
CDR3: CSALGASLETQYF
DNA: TGCAGTGCCCTAGGGGCAAGCCTGGAGACCCAGTACTTC